This is a list of T cell receptor beta chains from one sample in a study of blood T cell repertoires in COVID-19. The repertoire was sequenced with immunoSEQ multiplex PCR; TCRdb's copy has only in-frame clones and lacks some. The repertoire holds around 700,000 clones, with 80% to 90% as singletons. Material: peripheral blood. These receptors were obtained from a woman aged 18-29 years with acute or convalescent COVID-19. CDR3s include the opening cysteine and the closing phenylalanine or tryptophan. D genes are given only for firm matches. The listing skips clone size in some rows; elsewhere it reads once, few, many or a size class.

v_gene	j_gene	d_gene	abundance	CDR3nt	CDR3aa
TRBV29-1	TRBJ2-3	.	few	TGCAGCGCGGTTCTAAGGGGTAGCACAGATACGCAGTATTTT	CSAVLRGSTDTQYF
TRBV5-1	TRBJ2-2	TRBD2	.	TGCGCCAGCCGAACCGGACTAGCGGTGAACACCGGGGAGCTGTTTTTT	CASRTGLAVNTGELFF
TRBV11-2	TRBJ2-7	TRBD1	.	TGTGCCAGCAGCTTATTATGGGGACAGATCTACGAGCAGTACTTC	CASSLLWGQIYEQYF
TRBV28	TRBJ2-7	TRBD2	.	TGTGCCAGCAGTCTGACGGGAGGCGCGTACGAGCAGTACTTC	CASSLTGGAYEQYF
TRBV19	TRBJ1-2	.	.	TGTGCCAGTAGCAAACCTCCGGCAGGGTTAGGCTACACCTTC	CASSKPPAGLGYTF
TRBV30	TRBJ1-5	.	few	TGTGCCTGGTCCCTGGGGGCCAGCAATCAGCCCCAGCATTTT	CAWSLGASNQPQHF
TRBV25-1	TRBJ1-1	.	.	TGTGCCAGCAGTGAAGGATCGGCACAGGCTTTCTTT	CASSEGSAQAFF
TRBV7-9	TRBJ1-2	.	.	TGTGCCAGCAGCTTAATACCATTGGGCCGAGCAGGCGATGGCTACACCTTC	CASSLIPLGRAGDGYTF
TRBV4-1	TRBJ2-7	.	few	TGCGCCAGCAGCCAAGTCGAAACTACCAACTCCTACGAGCAGTACTTC	CASSQVETTNSYEQYF
TRBV19	TRBJ2-2	TRBD2	once	TGTGCCAGTAGTAGTCCATTAGCGGGGTACACCGAGGGGGAGCTGTTTTTT	CASSSPLAGYTEGELFF
TRBV5-1	TRBJ2-3	.	.	TGCGCCAGCAGCTTGGCGGCGCAGGAAACTTACACAGATACGCAGTATTTT	CASSLAAQETYTDTQYF
TRBV3-1/TRBV3-2	TRBJ2-2	TRBD2	once	TGTGCCAGCAGCCATGGACTAGCGGGGGATACCGGGGAGCTGTTTTTT	CASSHGLAGDTGELFF
TRBV9	TRBJ2-7	TRBD1	.	TGTGCCAGCAGCGTAACAGGGGCTCCCTACGAGCAGTACTTC	CASSVTGAPYEQYF
TRBV6-4	TRBJ1-1	TRBD1	.	TGTGCCAGCAGTGCGACCTCGACAGGGCATAGCACTGAAGCTTTCTTT	CASSATSTGHSTEAFF
TRBV30	TRBJ2-3	.	.	TGTGCCTGGAGTGTACTTGATACAGATACGCAGTATTTT	CAWSVLDTDTQYF
TRBV4-3	TRBJ2-7	.	.	TGCGCCAGCAGCCAAGACTCGGGGTACGAGCAGTACTTC	CASSQDSGYEQYF
TRBV4-1	TRBJ1-5	.	few	TGCGCCAGCAGCCAAGATCGGGGAGGGTCAGGCTATAATCAGCCCCAGCATTTT	CASSQDRGGSGYNQPQHF
TRBV20-1	TRBJ1-6	.	.	TGCAGTGCTTTTCCGGGACTGGTTTTT	CSAFPGLVF
TRBV10-2	TRBJ2-2	TRBD2	.	TGCGCCAGCAGGTTTAGCGGGGGGGCGTTGGGGAACACCGGGGAGCTGTTTTTT	CASRFSGGALGNTGELFF
TRBV7-2	TRBJ2-5	.	.	TGTGCCAGCAGCCCCCGGGGGAGGGGGTACCAAGAGACCCAGTACTTC	CASSPRGRGYQETQYF
TRBV9	TRBJ2-3	.	.	TGTGCCAGCAGCGTCTTATCCGGGGGAGTTGGGGATACGCAGTATTTT	CASSVLSGGVGDTQYF
TRBV5-6	TRBJ2-7	.	.	TGTGCCAGCAGCGGGATCCTCCAGGGTCCCCACGAGCAGTACTTC	CASSGILQGPHEQYF
TRBV5-6	TRBJ1-6	TRBD1	.	TGTGCCAGCAGCACGACAGGGATCTTTTCACCCCTCCACTTT	CASSTTGIFSPLHF